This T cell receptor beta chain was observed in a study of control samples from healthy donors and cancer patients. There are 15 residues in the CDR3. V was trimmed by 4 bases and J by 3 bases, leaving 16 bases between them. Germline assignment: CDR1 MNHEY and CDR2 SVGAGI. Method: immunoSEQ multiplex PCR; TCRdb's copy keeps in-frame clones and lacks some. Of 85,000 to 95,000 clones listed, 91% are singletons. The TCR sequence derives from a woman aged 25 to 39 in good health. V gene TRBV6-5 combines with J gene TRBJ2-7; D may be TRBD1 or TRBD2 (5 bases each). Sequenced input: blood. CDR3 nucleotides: TGTGCCAGCAGTTCCACTAGGGGTGGGGACTACGAGCAGTACTTC. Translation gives CASSSTRGGDYEQYF.